Below are 9 T cell receptor beta chains sequenced from a single sample in a study of T cells after yellow fever vaccination. TCRdb re-called the 5' RACE reads through MiXCR, storing one row per CDR3 protein. This repertoire shows approximately 300,000 distinct CDR3 sequences, 10% to 15% found once; its top ten account for 0.4% to 0.55%. The source was CD4+ T cells sorted from PBMCs, collected 45 days after the yellow fever booster vaccination. Receptor source: a man aged 25 to 45 who received the YFV17D yellow fever vaccine.

The CDR3 region has the DNA TGCGCCAGCAGTAAGGGACAGGGGGTCGCCGAGCAGTACTTC. This encodes CASSKGQGVAEQYF. The chain combines TRBV10-1 with TRBJ2-7; 11 bases match TRBD1. With V trimmed by 5 bases and J by 6 bases, 6 bases remained unmatched. Per germline, CDR1 WNHNN and CDR2 SYGVQD (reference sequence). This CDR3 spans 14 amino acids.

The chain has TRBV16 and TRBJ1-1; D remains ambiguous. Looked up from germline, CDR1 is KGHSY and CDR2 is FQNENV. V was shortened by 2 bases and J by 3 bases, with 7 bases between the two germline ends. The CDR3 is 13 residues long. The CDR3 DNA is TGTGCCAGCAGCCAAGGGAGGGACACTGAAGCTTTCTTT. Translating it yields CASSQGRDTEAFF.

This clonotype was seen ten or more times. This chain links TRBV5-5 with TRBJ2-1; 10 nucleotides match TRBD2. Germline CDR1 and CDR2: SGHKS and YYEKEE (reference sequence). With V trimmed by 2 bases and J by 7 bases, 3 bases remained unmatched. The CDR3 covers 14 residues. DNA for the CDR3: TGTGCCAGCAGCTTTCGGACTAGCGGAAATGAGCAGTTCTTC. Its protein product is CASSFRTSGNEQFF.

This clonotype was detected a few times. The rearrangement links TRBV7-2 to TRBJ2-1; TRBD1 is a possible D gene (6 bases). V lost 3 bases and J lost 7, with 13 bases in between. Germline CDR1 is SGHTA and CDR2 is FQGNSA. This CDR3 has 14 residues. CDR3 nucleotides: TGTGCCAGCAGCTTTAGGGGGTGGGGGAATGAGCAGTTCTTC. Translation: CASSFRGWGNEQFF.

This chain uses TRBV12-3 or TRBV12-4 with TRBJ2-1; D gene unclear. Trimming left V 2 bases short and J 7 bases short, with 12 bases between. CDR3 length: 14 residues. CDR3 DNA: TGTGCCAGCAGTTTACCCCCGGTGCATAATGAGCAGTTCTTC. Protein: CASSLPPVHNEQFF.

At least ten counts were recorded for this clonotype. The chain is built from TRBV18 and TRBJ2-3; D ambiguous. The V and J ends lost 3 bases and 1 base respectively, with 2 bases between them. Germline CDR1 and CDR2: KGHSH and LQKENI. This CDR3 comprises 12 residues. The CDR3 DNA reads TGTGCCAGCTCACCGGGCACAGATACGCAGTATTTT. Its protein is CASSPGTDTQYF.

This clonotype was detected only a few times. The chain carries TRBV5-1 and TRBJ2-1; TRBD2 aligns across 10 bases. CDR1 is SGHRS and CDR2 is YFSETQ in the germline V gene. There are 18 residues in the CDR3. The junction had 10 bases not matched to a gene; V was cut back by 1 base and J by 3 bases. CDR3 bases: TGCGCCAGCAGCTTGCGAGGTACTAGCGGGATCGACTACAATGAGCAGTTCTTC. It yields the protein CASSLRGTSGIDYNEQFF.

The chain is built from TRBV5-5 and TRBJ2-7; the D gene is possibly TRBD1 (6 bases). The CDR3 totals 17 residues. Deletions cut 5 bases from V and 5 bases from J, with 26 bases between. Germline V gives CDR1 SGHKS, CDR2 YYEKEE (reference sequence). CDR3 protein: CASRRQGRNNLRHEQYF. The DNA for the CDR3 is TGTGCCAGCAGACGTCAGGGGCGCAATAATCTTCGCCACGAGCAGTACTTC. Full variable domain (outside the CDR3, taken from reference TRBV5-5 and TRBJ2-7): DAGVTQSPTHLIKTRGQQVTLRCSPISGHKSVSWYQQVLGQGPQFIFQYYEKEERGRGNFPDRFSARQFPNYSSELNVNALLLGDSALYLCASRRQGRNNLRHEQYFGPGTRLTVT.

In this sample, this clonotype turned up a few times. This rearrangement joins TRBV5-1 to TRBJ2-1, with 12 positions matching TRBD2. Trimming removed 4 bases from V and 10 bases from J; junction bases left unmatched: 15. Germline CDR1 is SGHRS and CDR2 is YFSETQ. This CDR3 is 17 amino acids long. The DNA of the CDR3 is TGCGCCAGCAGCCATTCCCAGGCTAGCGGGAGGGCCGGGGAGCAGTTCTTC. As protein: CASSHSQASGRAGEQFF. The full variable domain, with the rest looked up from reference TRBV5-1 and TRBJ2-1, is KAGVTQTPRYLIKTRGQQVTLSCSPISGHRSVSWYQQTPGQGLQFLFEYFSETQRNKGNFPGRFSGRQFSNSRSEMNVSTLELGDSALYLCASSHSQASGRAGEQFFGPGTRLTVL.